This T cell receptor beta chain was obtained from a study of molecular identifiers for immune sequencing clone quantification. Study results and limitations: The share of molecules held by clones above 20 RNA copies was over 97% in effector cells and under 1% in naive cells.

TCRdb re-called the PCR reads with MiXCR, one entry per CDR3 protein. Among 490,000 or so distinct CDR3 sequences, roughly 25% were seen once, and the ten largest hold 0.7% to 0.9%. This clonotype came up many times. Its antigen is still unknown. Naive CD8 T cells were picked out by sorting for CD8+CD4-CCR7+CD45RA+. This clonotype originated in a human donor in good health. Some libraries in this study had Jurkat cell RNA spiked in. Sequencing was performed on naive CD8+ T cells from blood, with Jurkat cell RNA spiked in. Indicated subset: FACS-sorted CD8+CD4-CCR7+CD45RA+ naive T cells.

DNA of the CDR3: TGTGCCAGCAGCTTAGGTTTCCAGGGGGTCCTCGGGGAGCTGTTTTTT. Translation gives CASSLGFQGVLGELFF. This chain uses TRBV7-6 with TRBJ2-2, with 7 positions matching TRBD1. The CDR3 covers 16 residues. Trimming at V came to 1 base and at J to 7 bases, leaving 9 bases not matched to a gene. Germline V gives CDR1 SGHVS, CDR2 FNYEAQ.